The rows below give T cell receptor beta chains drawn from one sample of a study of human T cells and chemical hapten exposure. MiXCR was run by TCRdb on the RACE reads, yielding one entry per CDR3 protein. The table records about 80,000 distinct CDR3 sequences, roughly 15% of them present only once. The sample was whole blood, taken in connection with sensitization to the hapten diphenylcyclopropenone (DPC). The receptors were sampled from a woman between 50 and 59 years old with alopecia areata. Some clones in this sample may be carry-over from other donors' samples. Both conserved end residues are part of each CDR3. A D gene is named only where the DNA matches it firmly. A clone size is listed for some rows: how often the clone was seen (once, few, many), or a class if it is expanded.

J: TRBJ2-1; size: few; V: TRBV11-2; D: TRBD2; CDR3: CASSVNSGTHNEQFF; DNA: TGTGCCAGCAGCGTCAATAGCGGGACCCACAATGAGCAGTTCTTC
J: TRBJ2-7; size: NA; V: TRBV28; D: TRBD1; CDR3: CASSRMGQVYEQYF; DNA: TGTGCCAGCAGTCGAATGGGACAGGTCTACGAGCAGTACTTC
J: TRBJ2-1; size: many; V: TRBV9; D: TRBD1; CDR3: CASSVGGTGNNEQFF; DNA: TGTGCCAGCAGCGTCGGCGGGACAGGCAACAATGAGCAGTTCTTC
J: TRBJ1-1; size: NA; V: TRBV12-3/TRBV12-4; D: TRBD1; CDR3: CASRRQGFTEAFF; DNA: TGTGCCAGCAGACGACAGGGATTCACTGAAGCTTTCTTT
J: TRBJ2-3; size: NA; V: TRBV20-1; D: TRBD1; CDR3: CSARDNRGGTDTQYF; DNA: TGCAGTGCTAGAGATAACAGGGGCGGGACAGATACGCAGTATTTT
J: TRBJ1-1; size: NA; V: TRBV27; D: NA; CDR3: CASRLGPYQAFF; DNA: TGTGCCAGCAGGCTGGGTCCGTACCAGGCTTTCTTT
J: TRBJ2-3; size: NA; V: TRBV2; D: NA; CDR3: CASTRGGAGPLTDTQYF; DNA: TGTGCCAGCACCAGAGGTGGGGCAGGGCCCCTCACAGATACGCAGTATTTT
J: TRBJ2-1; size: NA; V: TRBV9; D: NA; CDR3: CASSGTPTPSEQFF; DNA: TGTGCCAGCAGCGGAACCCCGACCCCCAGTGAGCAGTTCTTC
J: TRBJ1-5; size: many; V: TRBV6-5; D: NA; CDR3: CASSDGGSHQPQHF; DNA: TGTGCCAGCAGTGACGGGGGGTCGCATCAGCCCCAGCATTTT
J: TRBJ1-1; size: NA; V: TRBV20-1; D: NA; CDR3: CSARDIRDNQAFF; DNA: TGCAGTGCTAGAGATATCCGGGACAATCAAGCTTTCTTT
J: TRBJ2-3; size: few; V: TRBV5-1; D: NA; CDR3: CASSLPLPVDTQYF; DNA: TGCGCCAGCAGCTTGCCACTACCGGTAGATACGCAGTATTTT
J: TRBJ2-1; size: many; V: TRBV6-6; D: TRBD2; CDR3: CASKQSGGEQFF; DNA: TGTGCCAGCAAGCAAAGCGGGGGCGAGCAGTTCTTC
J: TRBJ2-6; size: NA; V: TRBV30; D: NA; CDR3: CACLPRGSGANVLTF; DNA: TGTGCCTGTCTTCCCCGGGGCTCTGGGGCCAACGTCCTGACTTTC
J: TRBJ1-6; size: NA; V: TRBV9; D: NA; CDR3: CASSLDPPNRISPLHF; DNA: TGTGCCAGCAGCCTCGATCCTCCGAATAGGATTTCACCCCTCCACTTT
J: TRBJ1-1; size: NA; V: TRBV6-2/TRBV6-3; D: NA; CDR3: CASSLVRTEAFF; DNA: TGTGCCAGCAGTCTGGTTCGCACTGAAGCTTTCTTT
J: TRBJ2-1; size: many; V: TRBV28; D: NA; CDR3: CASSLMGRLTEQFF; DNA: TGTGCCAGCAGTTTAATGGGGAGGCTTACTGAGCAGTTCTTC
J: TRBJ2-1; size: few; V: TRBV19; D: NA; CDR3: CASSNRGSRHSYNEQFF; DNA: TGTGCCAGTAGTAATCGGGGCTCCCGCCACTCCTACAATGAGCAGTTCTTC
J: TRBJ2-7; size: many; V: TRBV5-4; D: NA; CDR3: CASSLKGLAYEQYF; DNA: TGTGCCAGCAGCTTGAAGGGCCTTGCCTACGAGCAGTACTTC
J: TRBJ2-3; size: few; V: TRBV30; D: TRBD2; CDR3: CAWSHEPGLAGERHTQYF; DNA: TGTGCCTGGAGCCACGAGCCGGGACTAGCGGGAGAAAGGCATACGCAGTATTTT
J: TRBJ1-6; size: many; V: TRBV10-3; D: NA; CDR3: CAISEGSSMDSPLHF; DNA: TGTGCCATCAGTGAGGGGAGCTCAATGGATTCACCCCTCCACTTT
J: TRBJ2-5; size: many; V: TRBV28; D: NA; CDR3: CASRSVGRFETQYF; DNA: TGTGCCAGCAGATCGGTGGGGAGGTTCGAGACCCAGTACTTC
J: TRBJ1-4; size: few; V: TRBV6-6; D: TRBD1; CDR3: CASSYPTGSGTNEKLFF; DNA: TGTGCCAGCAGTTACCCGACAGGGTCGGGGACTAATGAAAAACTGTTTTTT
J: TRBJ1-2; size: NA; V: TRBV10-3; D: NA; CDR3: CAISENGYGGYTF; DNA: TGTGCCATCAGTGAAAACGGATATGGTGGCTACACCTTC
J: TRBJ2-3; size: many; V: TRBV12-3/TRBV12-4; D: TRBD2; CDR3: CASSRPREGSGTQYF; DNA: TGTGCCAGCAGCCGCCCGCGGGAGGGTTCCGGTACGCAGTATTTT
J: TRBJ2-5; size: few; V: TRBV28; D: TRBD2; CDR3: CASSLHRSLADPKNF; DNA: TGTGCCAGCAGTTTACATAGGTCACTAGCGGACCCTAAGAACTTC
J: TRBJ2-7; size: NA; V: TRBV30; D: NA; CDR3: CAWGEGVAPYEQYF; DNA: TGTGCCTGGGGGGAGGGGGTCGCCCCCTACGAGCAGTACTTC
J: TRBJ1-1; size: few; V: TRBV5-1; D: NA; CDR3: CASSLGRGEFSEAFF; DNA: TGCGCCAGCAGCTTGGGAAGGGGCGAATTCTCTGAAGCTTTCTTT
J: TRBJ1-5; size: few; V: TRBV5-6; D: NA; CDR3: CASSFWAAGHDNQPQHF; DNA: TGTGCCAGCAGCTTCTGGGCAGCCGGCCACGATAATCAGCCCCAGCATTTT
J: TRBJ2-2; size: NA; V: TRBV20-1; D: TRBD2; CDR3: CSALSGRSPGELFF; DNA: TGCAGTGCTCTTAGCGGGAGGAGCCCCGGGGAGCTGTTTTTT
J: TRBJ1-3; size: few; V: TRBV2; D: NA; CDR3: CASSEDSGSGNTIYF; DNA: TGTGCCAGCAGTGAAGATTCAGGCTCTGGAAACACCATATATTTT
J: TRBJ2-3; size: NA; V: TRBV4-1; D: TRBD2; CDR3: CASSRPAGDSEYTQYF; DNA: TGCGCCAGCAGCCGTCCAGCGGGAGATTCTGAATATACGCAGTATTTT
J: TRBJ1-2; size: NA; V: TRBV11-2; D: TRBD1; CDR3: CASSLAGQGRYGYTF; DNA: TGTGCCAGCAGCTTAGCTGGACAGGGGCGTTATGGCTACACCTTC
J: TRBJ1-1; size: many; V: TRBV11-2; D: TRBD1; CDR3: CASSFTGAKNTEAFF; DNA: TGTGCCAGCAGCTTCACAGGGGCTAAGAACACTGAAGCTTTCTTT
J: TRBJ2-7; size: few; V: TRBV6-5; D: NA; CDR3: CASGRQGSTPREQYF; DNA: TGTGCCAGCGGACGGCAGGGGTCCACGCCCCGCGAGCAGTACTTC
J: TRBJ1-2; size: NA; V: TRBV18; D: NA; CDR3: CASSPWTANYGYTF; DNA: TGTGCCAGCTCACCCTGGACAGCTAACTATGGCTACACCTTC
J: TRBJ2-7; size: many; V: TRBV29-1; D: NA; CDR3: CSGQPHDGEQYF; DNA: TGCAGCGGCCAGCCCCATGACGGCGAGCAGTACTTC
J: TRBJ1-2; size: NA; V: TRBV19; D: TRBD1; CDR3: CASSKPGQVYSYGYTF; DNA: TGTGCCAGTAGTAAGCCGGGACAGGTATATAGCTATGGCTACACCTTC
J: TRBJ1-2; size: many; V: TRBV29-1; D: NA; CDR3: CSVAVNLGYGYTF; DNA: TGCAGCGTTGCCGTCAACCTGGGGTATGGCTACACCTTC
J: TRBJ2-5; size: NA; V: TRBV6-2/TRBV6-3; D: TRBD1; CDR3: CASRSTGGTTGTQYF; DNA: TGTGCCAGCAGGTCTACAGGGGGCACAACGGGGACCCAGTACTTC
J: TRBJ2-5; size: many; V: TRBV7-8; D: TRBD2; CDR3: CASSLLAGGTSLETQYF; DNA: TGTGCCAGCAGCTTATTAGCGGGAGGGACCTCTTTAGAGACCCAGTACTTC
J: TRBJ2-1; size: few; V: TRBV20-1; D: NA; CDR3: CSASPGSNNEQFF; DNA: TGCAGTGCTAGTCCCGGGAGTAACAATGAGCAGTTCTTC
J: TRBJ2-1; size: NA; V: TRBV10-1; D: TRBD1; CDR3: CASGEGTGTNEQFF; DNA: TGCGCCAGCGGTGAAGGGACAGGGACCAATGAGCAGTTCTTC
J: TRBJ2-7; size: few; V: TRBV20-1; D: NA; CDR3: CSGSGNGDEQYF; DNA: TGCAGCGGTTCCGGGAACGGGGACGAGCAGTACTTC
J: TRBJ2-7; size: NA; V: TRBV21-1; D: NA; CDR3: CASSKALSRRNYEQYF; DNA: TGTGCCAGCAGCAAAGCGCTGTCAAGGCGAAATTACGAGCAGTACTTC
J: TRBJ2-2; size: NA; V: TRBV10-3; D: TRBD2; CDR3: CAISETTSGQNTGELFF; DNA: TGTGCCATCAGTGAGACTACTAGCGGCCAGAACACCGGGGAGCTGTTTTTT
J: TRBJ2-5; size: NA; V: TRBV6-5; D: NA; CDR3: CASSPNRRAAQETQYF; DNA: TGTGCCAGCAGTCCCAATCGCAGGGCCGCTCAAGAGACCCAGTACTTC
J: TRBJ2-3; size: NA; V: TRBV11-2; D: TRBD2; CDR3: CASSPGLADTDTQYF; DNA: TGTGCCAGCAGCCCCGGACTAGCGGACACAGATACGCAGTATTTT
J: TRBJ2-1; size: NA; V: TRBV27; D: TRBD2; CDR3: CASVKGGASGYNEQFF; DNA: TGTGCCAGCGTCAAGGGTGGGGCTAGCGGTTACAATGAGCAGTTCTTC
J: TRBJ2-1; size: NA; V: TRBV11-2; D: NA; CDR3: CASSLDAPSYNEQFF; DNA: TGTGCCAGCAGCTTAGATGCACCCTCCTACAATGAGCAGTTCTTC
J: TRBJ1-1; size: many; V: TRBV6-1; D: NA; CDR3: CASSDRDTEAFF; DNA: TGTGCCAGCAGTGACCGGGACACTGAAGCTTTCTTT
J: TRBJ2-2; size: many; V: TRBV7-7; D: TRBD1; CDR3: CASSLVQGATGELFF; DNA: TGTGCCAGCAGCTTAGTGCAGGGGGCCACCGGGGAGCTGTTTTTT
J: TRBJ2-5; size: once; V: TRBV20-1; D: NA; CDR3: CSARWQQETQYF; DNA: TGCAGTGCCAGATGGCAGCAAGAGACCCAGTACTTC